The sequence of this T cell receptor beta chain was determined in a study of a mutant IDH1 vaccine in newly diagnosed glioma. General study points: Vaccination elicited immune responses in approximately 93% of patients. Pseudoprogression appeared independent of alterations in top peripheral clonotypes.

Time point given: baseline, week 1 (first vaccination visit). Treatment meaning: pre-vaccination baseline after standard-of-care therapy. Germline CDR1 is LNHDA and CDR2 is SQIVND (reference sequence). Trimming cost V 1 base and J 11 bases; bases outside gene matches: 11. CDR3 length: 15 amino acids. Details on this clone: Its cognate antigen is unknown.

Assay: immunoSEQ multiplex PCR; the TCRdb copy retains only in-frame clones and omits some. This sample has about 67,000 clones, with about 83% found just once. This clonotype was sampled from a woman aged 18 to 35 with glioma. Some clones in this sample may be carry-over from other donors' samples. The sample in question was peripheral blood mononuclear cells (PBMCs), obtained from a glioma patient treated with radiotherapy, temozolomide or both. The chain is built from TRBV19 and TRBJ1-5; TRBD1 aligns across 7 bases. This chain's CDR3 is CASSIVAGGMGAQHF. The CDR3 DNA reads TGTGCCAGTAGTATAGTCGCAGGGGGAATGGGGGCCCAGCATTTT.